This T cell receptor (beta chain) was found in a study of cytomegalovirus exposure and HLA in healthy donors. Study results and limitations: Indistinguishability led to the exclusion of some V segments, TRBV6-2 and TRBV6-3 included. In a later analysis, more than 15,000 TCR beta sequences were associated with HLA alleles at 0.05 false discovery rate. Later examination showed HLA-associated TCR beta chains had greater clonal expansion than equally common others. When a later analysis was performed, an Asian-associated ancestry cluster reportedly had fewer N-insertions than the approximately 690-donor mean.

Concerning this clone: Its antigen remains unidentified.

This PCR relied on a set of 60 Vbeta primers and 13 Jbeta primers. Assay used: immunoSEQ multiplex PCR; TCRdb lists only in-frame clones, some missing. Of about 100,000 clones listed, around four fifths were seen once; the top ten hold 4.1%. The CDR3 covers 19 residues. Trimming at V came to 4 bases and at J to 0 bases, leaving 12 bases not matched to a gene. Germline V CDR1 and CDR2: SGHRS, YFSETQ. V and J are TRBV5-1 and TRBJ2-6, with TRBD1 identical over 8 bases. Sequencing was carried out using PBMCs. The TCR sequence derives from a man between 35 and 55 years old in good health and CMV-seronegative. CDR3 in amino acids: CASSPVLGQESSGANVLTF. For the CDR3, the DNA is TGCGCCAGCAGCCCGGTACTGGGACAGGAAAGCTCTGGGGCCAACGTCCTGACTTTC.